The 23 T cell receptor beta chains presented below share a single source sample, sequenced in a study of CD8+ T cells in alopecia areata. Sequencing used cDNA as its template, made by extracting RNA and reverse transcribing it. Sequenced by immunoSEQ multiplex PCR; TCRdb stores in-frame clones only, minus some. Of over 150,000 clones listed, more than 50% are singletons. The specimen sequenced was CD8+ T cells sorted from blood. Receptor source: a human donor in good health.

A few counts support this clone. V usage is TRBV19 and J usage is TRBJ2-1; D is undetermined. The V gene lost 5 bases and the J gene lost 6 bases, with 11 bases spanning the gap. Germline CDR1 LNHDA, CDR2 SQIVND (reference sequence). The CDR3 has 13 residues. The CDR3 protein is CASSLSSLNEQFF. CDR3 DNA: TGTGCCAGTAGTTTGAGCAGCCTCAATGAGCAGTTCTTC.

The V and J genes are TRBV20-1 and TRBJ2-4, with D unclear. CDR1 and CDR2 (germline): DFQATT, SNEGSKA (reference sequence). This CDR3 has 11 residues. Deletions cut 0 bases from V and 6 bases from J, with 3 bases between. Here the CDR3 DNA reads TGCAGTGCTAGAGAAGGAAACATTCAGTACTTC. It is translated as CSAREGNIQYF.

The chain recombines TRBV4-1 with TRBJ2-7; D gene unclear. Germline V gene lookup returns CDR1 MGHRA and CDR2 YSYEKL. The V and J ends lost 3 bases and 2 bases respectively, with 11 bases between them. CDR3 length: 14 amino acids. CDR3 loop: CASSQYAGTYEQYF. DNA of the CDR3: TGCGCCAGCAGCCAGTATGCAGGAACCTACGAGCAGTACTTC.

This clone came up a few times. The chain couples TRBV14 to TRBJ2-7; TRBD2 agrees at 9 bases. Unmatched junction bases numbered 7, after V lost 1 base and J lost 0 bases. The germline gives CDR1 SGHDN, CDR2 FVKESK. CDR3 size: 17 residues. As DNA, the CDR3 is TGTGCCAGCAGCCAAGGGCTAGCGGGGCCCTACTCCTACGAGCAGTACTTC. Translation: CASSQGLAGPYSYEQYF.

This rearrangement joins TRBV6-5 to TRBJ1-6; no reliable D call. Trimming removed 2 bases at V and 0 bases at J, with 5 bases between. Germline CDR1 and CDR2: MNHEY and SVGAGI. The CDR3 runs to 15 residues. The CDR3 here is CASSYGSSYNSPLHF. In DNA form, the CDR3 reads TGTGCCAGCAGTTACGGGAGCTCCTATAATTCACCCCTCCACTTT.

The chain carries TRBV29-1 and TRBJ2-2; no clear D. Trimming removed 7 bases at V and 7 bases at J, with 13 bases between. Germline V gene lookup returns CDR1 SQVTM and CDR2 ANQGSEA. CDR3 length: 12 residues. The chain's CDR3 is CSAPTGIGELFF. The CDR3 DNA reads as TGCAGCGCACCCACTGGTATCGGGGAGCTGTTTTTT.

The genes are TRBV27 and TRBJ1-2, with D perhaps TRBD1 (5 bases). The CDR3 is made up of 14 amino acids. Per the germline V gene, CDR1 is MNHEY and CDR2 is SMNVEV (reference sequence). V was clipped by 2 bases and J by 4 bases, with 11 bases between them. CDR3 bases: TGTGCCAGCAGTTTAGGTGCAGGGTTCTATGGCTACACCTTC. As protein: CASSLGAGFYGYTF.

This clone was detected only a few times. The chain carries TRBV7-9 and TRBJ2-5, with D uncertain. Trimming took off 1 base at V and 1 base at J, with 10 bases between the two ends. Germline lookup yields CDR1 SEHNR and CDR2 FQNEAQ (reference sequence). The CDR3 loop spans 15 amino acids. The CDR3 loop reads CASSLEGRLQETQYF. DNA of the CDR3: TGTGCCAGCAGCTTAGAAGGTCGGCTCCAAGAGACCCAGTACTTC.

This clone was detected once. The CDR3 loop reads CASSLDTINYGYTF. CDR3 DNA sequence: TGCGCCAGCAGCTTGGACACGATCAACTATGGCTACACCTTC. The chain couples TRBV5-1 to TRBJ1-2; D is unresolved. This CDR3 has 14 residues. Germline values: CDR1 SGHRS, CDR2 YFSETQ. Trimming stripped 0 bases from V and 2 bases from J, with 8 bases between.

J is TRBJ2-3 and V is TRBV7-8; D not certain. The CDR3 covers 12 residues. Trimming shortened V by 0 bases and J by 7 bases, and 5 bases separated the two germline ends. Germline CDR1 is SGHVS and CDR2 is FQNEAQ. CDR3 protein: CASSLAVNTQYF. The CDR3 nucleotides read TGTGCCAGCAGCTTAGCGGTGAATACGCAGTATTTT.

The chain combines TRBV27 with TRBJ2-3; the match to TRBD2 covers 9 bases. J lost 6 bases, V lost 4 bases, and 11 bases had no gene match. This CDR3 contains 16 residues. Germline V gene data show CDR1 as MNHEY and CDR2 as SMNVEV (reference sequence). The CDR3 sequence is CASSSLSGGRPDTQYF. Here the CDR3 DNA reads TGTGCCAGCAGTTCTCTTAGCGGGGGCCGCCCCGATACGCAGTATTTT.

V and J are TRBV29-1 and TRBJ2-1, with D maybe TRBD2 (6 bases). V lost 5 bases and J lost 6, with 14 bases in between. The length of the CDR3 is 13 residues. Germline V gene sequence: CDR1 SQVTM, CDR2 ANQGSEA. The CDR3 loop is CSVTLGGFNEQFF. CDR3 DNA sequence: TGCAGCGTTACTCTCGGGGGATTCAATGAGCAGTTCTTC.

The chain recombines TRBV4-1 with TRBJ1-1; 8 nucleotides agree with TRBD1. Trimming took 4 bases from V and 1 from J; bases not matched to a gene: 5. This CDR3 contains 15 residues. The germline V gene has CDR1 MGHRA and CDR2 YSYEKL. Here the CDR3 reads CASSRGQAWNTEAFF. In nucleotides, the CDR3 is TGCGCCAGCAGCCGGGGACAGGCTTGGAACACTGAAGCTTTCTTT.

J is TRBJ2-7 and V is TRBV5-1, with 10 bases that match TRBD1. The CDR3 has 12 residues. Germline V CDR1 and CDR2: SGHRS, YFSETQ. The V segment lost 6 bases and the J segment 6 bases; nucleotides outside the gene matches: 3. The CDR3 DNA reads TGCGCCAGCACCTGGACAGGGGGCGAGCAGTACTTC. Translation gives CASTWTGGEQYF.

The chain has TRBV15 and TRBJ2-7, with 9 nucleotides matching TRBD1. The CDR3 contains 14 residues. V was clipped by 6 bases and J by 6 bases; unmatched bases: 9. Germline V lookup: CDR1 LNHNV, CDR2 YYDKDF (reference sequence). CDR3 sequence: CATRLGTGISEQYF. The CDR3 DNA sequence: TGTGCCACCAGACTGGGGACAGGGATCTCCGAGCAGTACTTC.

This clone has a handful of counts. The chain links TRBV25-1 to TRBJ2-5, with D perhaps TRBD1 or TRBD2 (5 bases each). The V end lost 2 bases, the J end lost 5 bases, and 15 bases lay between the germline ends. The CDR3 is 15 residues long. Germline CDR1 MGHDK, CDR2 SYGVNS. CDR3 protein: CASSEGRVGAETQYF. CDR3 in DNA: TGTGCCAGCAGTGAAGGAAGGGTCGGGGCCGAGACCCAGTACTTC.

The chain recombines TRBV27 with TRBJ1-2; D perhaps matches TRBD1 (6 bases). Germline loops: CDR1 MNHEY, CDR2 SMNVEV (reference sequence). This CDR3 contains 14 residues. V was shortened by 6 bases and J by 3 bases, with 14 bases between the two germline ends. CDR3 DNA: TGTGCCAGCAGACCGACAGGCGGGTACTATGGCTACACCTTC. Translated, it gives CASRPTGGYYGYTF.

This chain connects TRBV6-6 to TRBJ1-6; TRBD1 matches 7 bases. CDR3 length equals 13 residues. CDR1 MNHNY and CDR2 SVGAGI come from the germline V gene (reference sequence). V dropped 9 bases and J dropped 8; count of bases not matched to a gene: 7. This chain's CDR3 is CASFFTGDSPLHF. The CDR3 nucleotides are TGTGCCAGTTTCTTCACAGGGGATTCACCCCTCCACTTT.

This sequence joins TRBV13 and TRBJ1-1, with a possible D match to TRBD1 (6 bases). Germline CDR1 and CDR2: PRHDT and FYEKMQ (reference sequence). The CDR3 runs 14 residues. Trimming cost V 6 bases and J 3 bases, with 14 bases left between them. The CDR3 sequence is CASSSDRTDTEAFF. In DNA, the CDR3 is TGTGCCAGCAGTTCTGACAGGACTGACACTGAAGCTTTCTTT.

This chain's CDR3 is CASSLYGETQYF. The DNA of the CDR3 is TGTGCCAGCAGCTTATACGGGGAGACCCAGTACTTC. The J gene is TRBJ2-5, the V gene TRBV7-9; no firm D call. Trimming removed 2 bases from V and 5 bases from J, with 6 bases in between. The germline V gene has CDR1 SEHNR and CDR2 FQNEAQ (reference sequence). There are 12 residues in the CDR3.

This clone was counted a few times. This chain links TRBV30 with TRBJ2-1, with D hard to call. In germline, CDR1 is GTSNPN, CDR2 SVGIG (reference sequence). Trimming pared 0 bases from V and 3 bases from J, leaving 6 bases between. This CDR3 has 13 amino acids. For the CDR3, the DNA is TGTGCCTGGAGTGTACAGCTCTACAATGAGCAGTTCTTC. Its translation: CAWSVQLYNEQFF.

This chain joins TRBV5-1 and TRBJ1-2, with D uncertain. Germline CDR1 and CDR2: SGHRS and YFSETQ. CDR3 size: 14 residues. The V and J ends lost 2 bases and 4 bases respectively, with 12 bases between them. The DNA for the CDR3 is TGCGCCAGCAGCTTCGGCACTTCGGGCTATGGCTACACCTTC. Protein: CASSFGTSGYGYTF. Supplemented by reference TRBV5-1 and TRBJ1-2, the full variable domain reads KAGVTQTPRYLIKTRGQQVTLSCSPISGHRSVSWYQQTPGQGLQFLFEYFSETQRNKGNFPGRFSGRQFSNSRSEMNVSTLELGDSALYLCASSFGTSGYGYTFGSGTRLTVV.

CDR3 nucleotide sequence: TGTGCCAGCAGCTCGAGACAGGGAAAAGAGACCCAGTACTTC. Translating gives CASSSRQGKETQYF. V is TRBV14 and J is TRBJ2-5; 7 bases agree with TRBD1. CDR1 SGHDN and CDR2 FVKESK come from the germline V gene. The CDR3 consists of 14 residues. Unmatched junction bases numbered 6, after V lost 5 bases and J lost 3 bases.